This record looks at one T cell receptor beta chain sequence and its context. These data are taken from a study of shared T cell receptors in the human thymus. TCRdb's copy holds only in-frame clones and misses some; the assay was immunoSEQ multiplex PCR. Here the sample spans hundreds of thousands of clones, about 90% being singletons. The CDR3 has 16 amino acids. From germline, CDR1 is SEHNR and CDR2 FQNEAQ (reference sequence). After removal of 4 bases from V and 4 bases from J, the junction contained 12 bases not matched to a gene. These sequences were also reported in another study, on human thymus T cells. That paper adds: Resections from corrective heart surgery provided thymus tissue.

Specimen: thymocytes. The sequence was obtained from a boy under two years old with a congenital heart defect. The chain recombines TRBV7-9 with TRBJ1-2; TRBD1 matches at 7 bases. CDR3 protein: CASSSEDWDSLYGYTF. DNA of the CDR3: TGTGCCAGCAGCTCAGAAGATTGGGACAGTCTCTATGGCTACACCTTC. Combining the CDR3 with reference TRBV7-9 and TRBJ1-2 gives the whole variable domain DTGVSQNPRHKITKRGQNVTFRCDPISEHNRLYWYRQTLGQGPEFLTYFQNEAQLEKSRLLSDRFSAERPKGSFSTLEIQRTEQGDSAMYLCASSSEDWDSLYGYTFGSGTRLTVV.